A selection of T cell receptor beta chains follows, all from one sample in a study of T-cell memory formation after mild COVID-19. Via MiXCR, TCRdb re-called the 5' RACE reads, giving one row per CDR3 protein. The profile shows 380,000 or so distinct CDR3 sequences, under 15% of them singletons. The sequenced sample was PBMCs or a T cell subset sorted from them (not recorded which). The receptor set was obtained from a young man who had mild COVID-19 (a few samples of this study predate the infection). Cell type and time point are not known. Each CDR3 is given with its conserved first and last residue. Each record gives: clone size, J gene, V gene, D gene, CDR3 protein, CDR3 DNA. D genes are given only for firm matches. Clone size is shown for a subset of rows, as once, few, many or a class of expanded clone.

many	TRBJ1-3	TRBV20-1	NA	CSARTQSGNTIYF	TGCAGTGCTAGAACACAGAGTGGAAACACCATATATTTT
NA	TRBJ2-5	TRBV6-2/TRBV6-3	NA	CASQRGRGAPQETQYF	TGTGCCAGCCAAAGGGGCAGGGGGGCCCCGCAAGAGACCCAGTACTTC
few	TRBJ1-4	TRBV4-3	NA	CASSQDSGTNEKLFF	TGCGCCAGCAGCCAAGATTCTGGGACTAATGAAAAACTGTTTTTT
many	TRBJ2-7	TRBV9	TRBD1	CAREGDSYGYYEQYF	TGTGCCAGGGAAGGGGACAGCTATGGATACTACGAGCAGTACTTC
NA	TRBJ2-6	TRBV7-2	NA	CASSPTTGANVLTF	TGTGCCAGCAGCCCGACTACCGGGGCCAACGTCCTGACTTTC
many	TRBJ1-2	TRBV7-9	TRBD1	CASSPWTGSYGYTF	TGTGCCAGCAGCCCGTGGACAGGATCTTATGGCTACACCTTC
few	TRBJ2-3	TRBV6-2/TRBV6-3	NA	CASSYGPVGGYTDTQYF	TGTGCCAGCAGTTACGGGCCCGTCGGAGGTTACACAGATACGCAGTATTTT
few	TRBJ2-3	TRBV2	TRBD2	CASSGTSGGLRDTQYF	TGTGCCAGCAGCGGTACTAGCGGGGGCCTTCGGGATACGCAGTATTTT
NA	TRBJ1-1	TRBV10-3	TRBD1	CAISPGGPVTEAFF	TGTGCCATCAGTCCAGGGGGCCCGGTCACTGAAGCTTTCTTT
few	TRBJ2-1	TRBV30	TRBD1	CAWSRDRPNEQFF	TGTGCCTGGAGTCGGGACAGGCCAAATGAGCAGTTCTTC
few	TRBJ2-5	TRBV7-2	NA	CASSSPQRGETQYF	TGTGCCAGCAGCTCCCCACAAAGGGGAGAGACCCAGTACTTC
few	TRBJ1-6	TRBV7-2	NA	CASSLIRAENSPLHF	TGTGCCAGCAGCTTAATTCGGGCAGAAAATTCACCCCTCCACTTT
few	TRBJ1-1	TRBV12-3/TRBV12-4	NA	CASSQLAEAFF	TGTGCCAGCAGCCAGTTGGCTGAAGCTTTCTTT
few	TRBJ2-3	TRBV6-2/TRBV6-3	NA	CASSYSKAVEATQYF	TGTGCCAGCAGTTACTCGAAGGCTGTCGAGGCTACGCAGTATTTT
few	TRBJ1-2	TRBV4-1	TRBD1	CASSRPQGQGSYTF	TGCGCCAGCAGCCGCCCCCAGGGACAGGGAAGCTACACCTTC
few	TRBJ2-2	TRBV2	NA	CASTGGGNTGELFF	TGTGCCAGCACCGGGGGTGGAAACACCGGGGAGCTGTTTTTT
NA	TRBJ1-3	TRBV25-1	NA	CASPFFQGNSGNTIYF	TGTGCCAGTCCGTTTTTTCAGGGAAACTCTGGAAACACCATATATTTT
many	TRBJ2-7	TRBV4-2	TRBD1	CASSQAGTGNEQYF	TGTGCCAGCAGCCAGGCCGGGACAGGGAACGAGCAGTACTTC
NA	TRBJ1-5	TRBV28	NA	CASSPVPGGNQPQHF	TGTGCCAGCAGTCCTGTCCCGGGAGGCAATCAGCCCCAGCATTTT
NA	TRBJ1-4	TRBV12-3/TRBV12-4	NA	CASSFTDEKLFF	TGTGCCAGCAGTTTCACCGATGAAAAACTGTTTTTT
many	TRBJ2-3	TRBV7-9	TRBD2	CASRGGAMWESTDTQYF	TGTGCCAGCCGCGGGGGGGCCATGTGGGAGAGCACAGATACGCAGTATTTT
many	TRBJ2-7	TRBV5-4	TRBD1	CASSFGDRVFYEQYF	TGTGCCAGCAGCTTTGGGGACAGGGTTTTCTACGAGCAGTACTTC
many	TRBJ2-1	TRBV7-2	TRBD2	CASSAAGGSYNEQFF	TGTGCCAGCAGCGCAGCGGGGGGAAGCTACAATGAGCAGTTCTTC